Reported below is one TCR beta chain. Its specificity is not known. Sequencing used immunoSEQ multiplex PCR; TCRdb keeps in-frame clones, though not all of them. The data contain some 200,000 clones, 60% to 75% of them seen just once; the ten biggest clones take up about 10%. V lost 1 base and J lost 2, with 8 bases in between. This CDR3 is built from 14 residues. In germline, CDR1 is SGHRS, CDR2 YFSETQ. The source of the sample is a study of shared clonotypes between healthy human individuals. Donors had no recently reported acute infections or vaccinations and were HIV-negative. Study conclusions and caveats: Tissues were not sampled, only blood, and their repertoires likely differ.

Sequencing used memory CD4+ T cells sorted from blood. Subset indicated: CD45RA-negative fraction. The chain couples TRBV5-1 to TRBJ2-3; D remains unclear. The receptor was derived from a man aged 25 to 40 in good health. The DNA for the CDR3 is TGCGCCAGCAGCTTGATGATTCCCACAGATACGCAGTATTTT. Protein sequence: CASSLMIPTDTQYF.